Below are 7 T cell receptor beta chains sequenced from a single sample in a study of blood T cell repertoires in COVID-19. Method: immunoSEQ multiplex PCR; TCRdb's copy keeps in-frame clones and lacks some. The data show 150,000 to 200,000 clones, about 85% seen once. The specimen sequenced was peripheral blood. Every receptor here comes from a man in his 70s who had recovered from COVID-19.

This clone appeared once. This sequence joins TRBV19 and TRBJ2-3, with D possibly matching TRBD2 (6 bases). With 10 bases removed from V and 1 base from J, the gap between germline ends came to 24 bases. This CDR3 comprises 17 residues. The germline CDR1 and CDR2 sequences are LNHDA and SQIVND (reference sequence). CDR3 region: CATGTAGAARGTDTQYF. The CDR3 DNA reads as TGTGCCACAGGAACAGCGGGCGCAGCGAGGGGCACAGATACGCAGTATTTT.

This clone was picked up a small number of times. The chain has TRBV19 and TRBJ2-3, with 11 bases aligning to TRBD1. The CDR3 extends over 15 amino acids. The germline V gene encodes CDR1 LNHDA and CDR2 SQIVND (reference sequence). Losses at the gene ends were 6 bases for V and 5 bases for J; bases not matched to a gene: 7. The CDR3, as DNA: TGTGCCAGTAGGTGGACAGGGGGCGAAGGAGATACGCAGTATTTT. The encoded protein is CASRWTGGEGDTQYF.

The chain carries TRBV9 and TRBJ2-7; the D gene is possibly TRBD2 (6 bases). Germline CDR1 reads SGDLS; CDR2 reads YYNGEE. Trimming stripped 4 bases from V and 1 base from J, with 12 bases between. CDR3 length: 14 amino acids. CDR3 residues: CASSKTGTSYEQYF. The CDR3 nucleotides read TGTGCCAGCAGCAAAACCGGGACTTCCTACGAGCAGTACTTC.

The V gene is TRBV19, the J gene TRBJ2-2; TRBD1 is a possible D gene (6 bases). The CDR3 sequence is 16 residues long. CDR1 and CDR2 (germline): LNHDA, SQIVND (reference sequence). Trimming cost V 6 bases and J 6 bases, with 20 bases left between them. This CDR3 reads CASSPSGTPLAGELFF. The CDR3 DNA is TGTGCCAGTAGCCCCTCCGGGACACCCTTGGCCGGGGAGCTGTTTTTT. Variable domain in full (rest from reference TRBV19 and TRBJ2-2): DGGITQSPKYLFRKEGQNVTLSCEQNLNHDAMYWYRQDPGQGLRLIYYSQIVNDFQKGDIAEGYSVSREKKESFPLTVTSAQKNPTAFYLCASSPSGTPLAGELFFGEGSRLTVL.

This chain joins TRBV30 and TRBJ1-2, with 7 nucleotides matching TRBD1. After removal of 3 bases from V and 3 bases from J, the junction contained 4 bases not matched to a gene. Germline CDR1 GTSNPN, CDR2 SVGIG (reference sequence). This CDR3 spans 13 amino acids. The DNA for the CDR3 is TGTGCCTGGAGGGTGGGACAGCACTATGGCTACACCTTC. Protein sequence: CAWRVGQHYGYTF.

This clone has a single count. This chain joins TRBV27 and TRBJ2-7; 10 nucleotides align to TRBD2. The CDR3 totals 15 residues. CDR1 is MNHEY and CDR2 is SMNVEV in the germline V gene (reference sequence). Trimming took 6 bases from V and 3 from J; bases not matched to a gene: 8. This CDR3 is CASSRQLAGSYEQYF. For the CDR3, the DNA is TGTGCCAGCAGCCGCCAACTAGCGGGAAGCTACGAGCAGTACTTC.

J is TRBJ2-7 and V is TRBV6-6; 9 bases agree with TRBD1. The J segment lost 4 bases and the V segment lost 5 bases, leaving 9 bases of the junction unmatched. Germline V gene lookup returns CDR1 MNHNY and CDR2 SVGAGI (reference sequence). CDR3 length: 15 residues. The CDR3 reads CASSDIGTGIYEQYF. DNA for the CDR3: TGTGCCAGCAGTGACATCGGGACAGGGATTTACGAGCAGTACTTC.